Listed below are T cell receptor beta chains from one sample, sequenced in a study of T cell responses to AZD1222 COVID-19 vaccine. Clones were read by immunoSEQ multiplex PCR, and TCRdb kept only the in-frame ones, dropping some. The sample includes about 120,000 clones, under 85% of them seen just once. The specimen was peripheral blood, collected on day 0 of AZD1222 vaccination. The receptors here all came from an adult in good health. Both conserved end residues are part of each CDR3. A D gene is named only where the DNA matches it firmly. For some rows the clone size is stated as once, few or many, or as a class when expanded; others skip it.

J gene: TRBJ1-5
clone size: once
D gene: NA
V gene: TRBV7-9
CDR3 DNA: TGTGCCAGCCGCGGGGACGGAACTTATCAGCCCCAGCATTTT
CDR3 protein: CASRGDGTYQPQHF

J gene: TRBJ1-4
clone size: NA
D gene: NA
V gene: TRBV3-1/TRBV3-2
CDR3 DNA: TGTGCCAGCAGCCAAGTGGGACTTAGTAGGGAAAAACTGTTTTTT
CDR3 protein: CASSQVGLSREKLFF

J gene: TRBJ1-2
clone size: NA
D gene: NA
V gene: TRBV6-4
CDR3 DNA: TGTGCCAGCTCCCGCGCCGACCCCTATGGCTACACCTTC
CDR3 protein: CASSRADPYGYTF

J gene: TRBJ1-6
clone size: once
D gene: TRBD1
V gene: TRBV10-3
CDR3 DNA: TGTGCCATCAGAGCCCAGGGGGACTATAATTCACCCCTCCACTTT
CDR3 protein: CAIRAQGDYNSPLHF

J gene: TRBJ2-3
clone size: NA
D gene: NA
V gene: TRBV15
CDR3 DNA: TGTGCCACCAGCACACGCACAGGGCACACAGATACGCAGTATTTT
CDR3 protein: CATSTRTGHTDTQYF

J gene: TRBJ1-4
clone size: NA
D gene: TRBD1
V gene: TRBV7-6
CDR3 DNA: TGTGCCAGCAGCCCTGGGACAGGGTTTGCAACTAATGAAAAACTGTTTTTT
CDR3 protein: CASSPGTGFATNEKLFF

J gene: TRBJ2-5
clone size: NA
D gene: TRBD1
V gene: TRBV28
CDR3 DNA: TGTGCCAGCAACGCCCGGACAGGGACGGATGAGACCCAGTACTTC
CDR3 protein: CASNARTGTDETQYF

J gene: TRBJ1-6
clone size: NA
D gene: NA
V gene: TRBV9
CDR3 DNA: TGTGCCAGCAGCGTAAGGGCCACGAATTCACCCCTCCACTTT
CDR3 protein: CASSVRATNSPLHF

J gene: TRBJ1-1
clone size: NA
D gene: NA
V gene: TRBV27
CDR3 DNA: TGTGCCCGTCTCGAGATGAACACTGAAGCTTTCTTT
CDR3 protein: CARLEMNTEAFF

J gene: TRBJ2-1
clone size: once
D gene: NA
V gene: TRBV4-3
CDR3 DNA: TGCGCCAGCAGCCGGAACCAGCTTTCCTACAATGAGCAGTTCTTC
CDR3 protein: CASSRNQLSYNEQFF

J gene: TRBJ1-5
clone size: NA
D gene: NA
V gene: TRBV27
CDR3 DNA: TGTGCCAGCAGCGAGGGGAATCAGCCCCAGCATTTT
CDR3 protein: CASSEGNQPQHF